The 17 T cell receptor beta chains below come from one sample, sequenced in a study of blood T cell repertoires in COVID-19 (dated by TCRdb to 2020 to 2022). The receptor library was made with the immunoSEQ multiplex PCR assay. TCRdb re-hosts the immuneACCESS table, in-frame sequences only. Its copies lack some clones; in the studies checked, an unresolved V gene accounts for under half of them, and the cause for the rest is not known. In all, the sample holds about 54,000 clones, and roughly 88% of those were seen once. The top ten hold less than 4% of the sample. Sequenced sample: peripheral blood. The receptor source for this set is a human donor in a cohort sampled during active COVID-19.

The chain joins TRBV6-5 to TRBJ1-6; D call uncertain. Trimming removed 10 bases from V and 8 bases from J, with 15 bases in between. The CDR3 is 13 residues long. Germline V gene data show CDR1 as MNHEY and CDR2 as SVGAGI. CDR3 DNA: TGTGCCACCACGAGGGTGGGAGATTCACCCCTCCACTTT. Its protein is CATTRVGDSPLHF.

In this sample, this clone turned up once. V is TRBV5-4 and J is TRBJ2-1, with D tentatively TRBD2 (6 bases). The CDR3 has 15 residues. Germline CDR1 reads SGHNT; CDR2 reads YYREEE (reference sequence). Trimming removed 0 bases from V and 2 bases from J, with 9 bases in between. The CDR3: CASSLAGGAYNEQFF. Written as DNA, the CDR3 is TGTGCCAGCAGCTTGGCAGGCGGGGCCTACAATGAGCAGTTCTTC. Looking up the rest from reference TRBV5-4 and TRBJ2-1 gives the full variable domain: ETGVTQSPTHLIKTRGQQVTLRCSSQSGHNTVSWYQQALGQGPQFIFQYYREEENGRGNFPPRFSGLQFPNYSSELNVNALELDDSALYLCASSLAGGAYNEQFFGPGTRLTVL.

The rearrangement links TRBV6-2 or TRBV6-3 to TRBJ1-1, with 9 bases matching TRBD1. The CDR3 contains 14 residues. The ends lost 5 bases at V and 5 bases at J; junction bases unmatched: 6. Germline loops: CDR1 MNHEY, CDR2 SVGEGT. CDR3 residues: CASSNRDRVTEAFF. DNA of the CDR3: TGTGCCAGCAGTAATCGGGACAGGGTTACTGAAGCTTTCTTT.

The chain links TRBV27 to TRBJ1-1; 7 bases agree with TRBD1. Germline trimming cut 5 bases from V and 3 bases from J; bases unmatched to any gene: 6. The CDR3 length is 14 residues. From germline, CDR1 is MNHEY and CDR2 SMNVEV (reference sequence). The DNA for the CDR3 is TGTGCCAGCAGTGAGACAGGGACGGACACTGAAGCTTTCTTT. This sequence encodes CASSETGTDTEAFF.

This chain links TRBV5-4 with TRBJ1-2; a weak D match, TRBD1 (5 bases). The CDR3 covers 13 residues. Germline CDR1 is SGHNT and CDR2 is YYREEE (reference sequence). The V and J ends lost 5 bases and 2 bases respectively, with 10 bases between them. CDR3 sequence reads: CASSSGHNYGYTF. The CDR3 DNA is TGTGCCAGCAGTTCTGGACACAACTATGGCTACACCTTC. Complete variable domain (other parts from reference TRBV5-4 and TRBJ1-2): ETGVTQSPTHLIKTRGQQVTLRCSSQSGHNTVSWYQQALGQGPQFIFQYYREEENGRGNFPPRFSGLQFPNYSSELNVNALELDDSALYLCASSSGHNYGYTFGSGTRLTVV.

The V and J genes are TRBV4-2 and TRBJ2-7; 8 bases are shared with TRBD1. The CDR3 sequence is 14 residues long. V was pared by 5 bases and J by 6 bases, with 9 bases of the junction left unmatched. Germline V gene lookup returns CDR1 LGHNA and CDR2 YNFKEQ. DNA for the CDR3: TGTGCCAGCAGCTATGACAGGGGAGACCTCGAGCAGTACTTC. Translation gives CASSYDRGDLEQYF.

CDR3 DNA: TGCGCCAGCAGCCGGGCCGGGACAGGGGACACAGATACGCAGTATTTT. This translates into CASSRAGTGDTDTQYF. V gene TRBV5-1 combines with J gene TRBJ2-3; 10 bases fit TRBD1. The CDR3 extends over 16 amino acids. CDR1 and CDR2 from the germline V gene are SGHRS and YFSETQ. Trimming took 4 bases from V and 2 from J; bases not matched to a gene: 7.

This clone was seen only once. The chain joins TRBV19 to TRBJ1-4; 11 bases are a match to TRBD1. This CDR3 is built from 19 residues. CDR1 is LNHDA and CDR2 is SQIVND in the germline V gene (reference sequence). Trimming cost V 10 bases and J 10 bases; bases outside gene matches: 26. CDR3 in amino acids: CAISNRDRGVVAGGGKLFF. CDR3 DNA sequence: TGTGCCATCTCGAACCGGGACAGGGGGGTCGTTGCCGGTGGAGGAAAACTGTTTTTT.

This rearrangement joins TRBV18 to TRBJ2-2; 8 bases agree with TRBD2. Germline loops: CDR1 KGHSH, CDR2 LQKENI. The V and J ends lost 8 bases and 6 bases, in that order; junction bases with no gene match: 2. The CDR3 is 12 amino acids. DNA for the CDR3: TGTGCCAGCAAGACTAGCGCCGGGGAGCTGTTTTTT. This sequence encodes CASKTSAGELFF.

This clone showed up just once. The chain recombines TRBV6-5 with TRBJ1-5, with a weak D call TRBD1 (6 bases). The CDR3 contains 14 residues. The germline gives CDR1 MNHEY, CDR2 SVGAGI. Trimming removed 6 bases at V and 4 bases at J, with 13 bases between. CDR3 bases: TGTGCCAGCAGCCCCGGACAGCAAAATCAGCCCCAGCATTTT. It translates to CASSPGQQNQPQHF.

This clone was picked up a small number of times. V usage is TRBV4-1 and J usage is TRBJ1-5; 7 nucleotides align to TRBD1. CDR3 size: 15 residues. CDR1 MGHRA and CDR2 YSYEKL come from the germline V gene. V was clipped by 4 bases and J by 0 bases; unmatched bases: 3. CDR3 residues: CASSLTGNSNQPQHF. CDR3 nucleotides: TGCGCCAGCAGCCTGACAGGGAATAGCAATCAGCCCCAGCATTTT.

This clone was seen just once. The genes are TRBV7-2 and TRBJ2-3, with TRBD2 as a possible D gene (5 bases). Germline V gene data show CDR1 as SGHTA and CDR2 as FQGNSA. The CDR3 totals 13 residues. V lost 3 bases and J 5 bases, leaving 9 bases between the germline ends. Here the CDR3 reads CASSLGRGDTQYF. The CDR3 region has the DNA TGTGCCAGCAGCTTGGGCCGGGGAGATACGCAGTATTTT.

This clone was seen a single time. The V gene is TRBV18, the J gene TRBJ1-1; TRBD1 matches 7 bases. V shed 3 bases, J shed 3 bases, and the junction held 7 bases outside the gene matches. This CDR3 contains 15 residues. Germline V gene lookup returns CDR1 KGHSH and CDR2 LQKENI. CDR3 nucleotides: TGTGCCAGCTCACCTCCGACAGGGCGGGACACTGAAGCTTTCTTT. The encoded protein is CASSPPTGRDTEAFF.

The gene calls are TRBV6-6 and TRBJ2-7; 13 positions match TRBD2. The CDR3 is 15 residues long. The germline gives CDR1 MNHNY, CDR2 SVGAGI (reference sequence). V was pared by 2 bases and J by 6 bases, with 4 bases of the junction left unmatched. The CDR3 DNA sequence: TGTGCCAGCAGTTACGTCGGACTAGCGGGAGCCGAGCAGTACTTC. Protein sequence: CASSYVGLAGAEQYF.

This rearrangement joins TRBV5-1 to TRBJ2-7; 9 bases are shared with TRBD1. Trimming took 4 bases from V and 7 from J; bases not matched to a gene: 12. This CDR3 has 15 residues. Per germline, CDR1 SGHRS and CDR2 YFSETQ. This chain's CDR3 is CASSLGQGPHQEQYF. The DNA for the CDR3 is TGCGCCAGCAGCCTAGGACAGGGGCCCCATCAGGAGCAGTACTTC.

V is TRBV18 and J is TRBJ2-3; 11 positions agree with TRBD2. The CDR3 covers 16 residues. The junction had 6 bases not matched to a gene; V was cut back by 4 bases and J by 3 bases. Germline V gene lookup returns CDR1 KGHSH and CDR2 LQKENI. The CDR3 coding sequence is TGTGCCAGCTCACTAGCCGGGACTAGCGGAACAGATACGCAGTATTTT. It yields the protein CASSLAGTSGTDTQYF.

The chain recombines TRBV19 with TRBJ2-5; perhaps TRBD2 as D (5 bases). Germline CDR1 LNHDA, CDR2 SQIVND (reference sequence). Between the trimmed V and J ends, which lost 7 bases and 6 bases, there was a span of 21 bases. The CDR3 totals 15 residues. The chain's CDR3 is CASKGGGVGIKTQYF. For the CDR3, the DNA is TGTGCCAGTAAAGGAGGTGGGGTTGGTATCAAGACCCAGTACTTC.